The clone carrying this T cell receptor (beta chain) was detected only a few times. The antigen remains undetermined. Cultured CD4+ T-cell DNA underwent Oncomine TCR Beta short-read sequencing. TCRdb used MiXCR to reprocess the PCR reads, holding one entry per CDR3 protein. This table holds about 14,000 distinct CDR3 sequences, roughly 55% found once. Germline loops: CDR1 LNHDA, CDR2 SQIVND (reference sequence). CDR3 length equals 14 residues. Trimming cost V 3 bases and J 7 bases, with 13 bases left between them. Indicated treatment: approximately 9-day PBMC culture with coronavirus spike peptide pools or control peptides (ViraFEST assay). It was with about 10 IU/ml IL-2 and approximately 9.7 ug/ml peptide pools that 1.8 million or so PBMCs per well were cultured. Cells received half-medium changes with fresh IL-2 medium on days 3 and 7. The data originate from a study of vaccination and CD4 T cells after COVID-19.

This sequence was found in a human donor who had recovered from COVID-19. The chain has TRBV19 and TRBJ1-5, with D hard to call. The sequenced material came from CD4+ T cells from blood, cultured in vitro. The CDR3 spells CASSIDPPRQPQHF. In DNA, the CDR3 is TGTGCCAGTAGTATTGACCCTCCTCGGCAGCCCCAGCATTTT.